This T cell receptor (beta chain) was recovered during a study of Ad26.COV2.S vaccination and SARS-CoV-2 variants. The wider study: Ad26.COV2.S was injected intramuscularly once or twice, 56 days apart.

Only in-frame clones appear in the TCRdb table, and some are missing; sequencing was by immunoSEQ multiplex PCR. The sample carries under 550,000 clones, 75% to 95% recorded once. Treatment here: 15 to 20 received Ad26.COV2.S at low or high dose, single or two shots; about 5 received placebo; per-sample allocation not given. It was on day 63 after the first vaccine or placebo injection that samples were taken. The V gene lost 2 bases and the J gene lost 4 bases, with 17 bases spanning the gap. The V gene's germline CDR1 is SGHAT and CDR2 FQNNGV. The CDR3 is 16 amino acids. This specimen was peripheral blood, taken in a trial of Ad26.COV2.S vaccine versus placebo. The sequence came from a person between 18 and 65 years old who received the Ad26.COV2.S COVID-19 vaccine or a placebo. The rearrangement uses TRBV11-2 and TRBJ2-5; D is possibly TRBD1 or TRBD2 (5 bases each). CDR3 loop: CASSLYSGPIRETQYF. CDR3 sequence (DNA): TGTGCCAGCAGCTTATACTCGGGACCAATAAGAGAGACCCAGTACTTC. The full variable domain, completed using reference TRBV11-2 and TRBJ2-5, is EAGVAQSPRYKIIEKRQSVAFWCNPISGHATLYWYQQILGQGPKLLIQFQNNGVVDDSQLPKDRFSAERLKGVDSTLKIQPAKLEDSAVYLCASSLYSGPIRETQYFGPGTRLLVL.